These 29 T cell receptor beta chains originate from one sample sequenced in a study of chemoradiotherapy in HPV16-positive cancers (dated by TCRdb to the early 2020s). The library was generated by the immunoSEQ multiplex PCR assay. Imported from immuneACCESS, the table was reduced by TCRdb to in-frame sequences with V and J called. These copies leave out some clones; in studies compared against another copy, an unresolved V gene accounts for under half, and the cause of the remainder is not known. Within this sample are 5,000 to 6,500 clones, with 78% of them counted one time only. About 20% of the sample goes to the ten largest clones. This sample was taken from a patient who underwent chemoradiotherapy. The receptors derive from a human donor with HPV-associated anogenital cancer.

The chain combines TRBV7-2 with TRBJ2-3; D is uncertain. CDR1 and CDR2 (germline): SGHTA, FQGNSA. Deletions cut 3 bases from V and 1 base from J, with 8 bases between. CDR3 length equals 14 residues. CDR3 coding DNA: TGTGCCAGCAGCTTTGGGTGGGGCACAGATACGCAGTATTTT. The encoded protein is CASSFGWGTDTQYF.

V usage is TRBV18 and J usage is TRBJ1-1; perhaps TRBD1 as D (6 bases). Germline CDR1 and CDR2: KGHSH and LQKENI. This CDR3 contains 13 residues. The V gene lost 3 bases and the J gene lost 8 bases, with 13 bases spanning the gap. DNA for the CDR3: TGTGCCAGCTCACCCAGGACAGCCTCAGAAGCTTTCTTT. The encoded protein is CASSPRTASEAFF.

The CDR3 is CASSRGRPTGEQYF. Written as DNA, the CDR3 is TGTGCCAGCAGCAGGGGGCGCCCCACCGGTGAGCAGTACTTC. The J gene is TRBJ2-7, the V gene TRBV13; 7 bases map to TRBD1. CDR1 and CDR2 from the germline V gene are PRHDT and FYEKMQ (reference sequence). The CDR3 consists of 14 residues. Losses at the gene ends were 5 bases for V and 7 bases for J; bases not matched to a gene: 11.

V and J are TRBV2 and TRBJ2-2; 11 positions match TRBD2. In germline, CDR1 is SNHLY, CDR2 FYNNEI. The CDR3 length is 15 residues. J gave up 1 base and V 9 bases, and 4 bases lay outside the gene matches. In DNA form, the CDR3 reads TGTGCCAGTTCCGGACTAGCGGGGAACACCGGGGAGCTGTTTTTT. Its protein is CASSGLAGNTGELFF.

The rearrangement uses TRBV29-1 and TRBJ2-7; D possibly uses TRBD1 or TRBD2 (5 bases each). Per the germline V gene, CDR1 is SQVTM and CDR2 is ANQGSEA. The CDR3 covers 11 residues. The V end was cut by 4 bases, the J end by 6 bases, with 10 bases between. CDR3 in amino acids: CSVVWGTEQYF. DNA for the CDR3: TGCAGCGTTGTATGGGGGACCGAGCAGTACTTC.

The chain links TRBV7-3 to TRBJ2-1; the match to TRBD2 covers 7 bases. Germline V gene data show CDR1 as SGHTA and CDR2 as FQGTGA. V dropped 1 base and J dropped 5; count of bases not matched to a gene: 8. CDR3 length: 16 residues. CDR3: CASSLSREDLDNEQFF. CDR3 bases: TGTGCCAGCAGCTTAAGTCGGGAGGACCTCGACAATGAGCAGTTCTTC.

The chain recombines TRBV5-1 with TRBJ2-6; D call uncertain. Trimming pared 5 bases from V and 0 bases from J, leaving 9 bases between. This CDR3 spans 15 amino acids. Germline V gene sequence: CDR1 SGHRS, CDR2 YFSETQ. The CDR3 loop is CASRPILSGANVLTF. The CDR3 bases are TGCGCCAGCAGACCGATCCTCTCTGGGGCCAACGTCCTGACTTTC.

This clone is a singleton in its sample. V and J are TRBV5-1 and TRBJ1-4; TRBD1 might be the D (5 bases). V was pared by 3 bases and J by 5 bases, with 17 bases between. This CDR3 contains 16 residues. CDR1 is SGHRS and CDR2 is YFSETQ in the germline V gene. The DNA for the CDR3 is TGCGCCAGCAGCTCCTCTTCTGGGGGGGGAAATGAAAAACTGTTTTTT. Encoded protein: CASSSSSGGGNEKLFF.

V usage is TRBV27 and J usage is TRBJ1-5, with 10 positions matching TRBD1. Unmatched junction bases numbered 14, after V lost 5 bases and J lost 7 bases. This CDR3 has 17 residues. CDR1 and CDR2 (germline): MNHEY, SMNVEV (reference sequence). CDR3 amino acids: CASSPKPGQGFGQPQHF. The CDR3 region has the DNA TGTGCCAGCAGTCCAAAACCGGGACAGGGGTTTGGGCAGCCCCAGCATTTT.

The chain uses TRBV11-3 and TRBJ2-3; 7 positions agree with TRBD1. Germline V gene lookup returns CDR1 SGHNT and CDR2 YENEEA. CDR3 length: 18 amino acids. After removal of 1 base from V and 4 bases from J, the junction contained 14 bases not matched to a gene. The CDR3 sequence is CASSLAQSGTAAADTQYF. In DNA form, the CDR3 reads TGTGCCAGCAGCTTAGCGCAATCCGGGACAGCGGCGGCAGATACGCAGTATTTT.

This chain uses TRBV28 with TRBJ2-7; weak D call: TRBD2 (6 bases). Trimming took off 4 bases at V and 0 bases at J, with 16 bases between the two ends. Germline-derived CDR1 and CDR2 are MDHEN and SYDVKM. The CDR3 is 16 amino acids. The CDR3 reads CASSSSWGGASYEQYF. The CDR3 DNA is TGTGCCAGCAGTTCCTCCTGGGGAGGAGCCTCCTACGAGCAGTACTTC.

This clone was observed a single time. CDR3 nucleotide sequence: TGTGCCAGCAGTCGCTGGACAGGTATCCCGGGCAATCAGCCCCAGCATTTT. This encodes CASSRWTGIPGNQPQHF. The rearrangement links TRBV27 to TRBJ1-5; 7 positions agree with TRBD1. Trimming at V came to 5 bases and at J to 2 bases, leaving 12 bases not matched to a gene. The germline V gene has CDR1 MNHEY and CDR2 SMNVEV (reference sequence). CDR3 length: 17 residues.

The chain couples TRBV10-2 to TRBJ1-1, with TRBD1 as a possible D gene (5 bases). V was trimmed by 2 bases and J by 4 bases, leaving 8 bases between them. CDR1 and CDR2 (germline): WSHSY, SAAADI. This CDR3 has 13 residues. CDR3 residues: CASSEHGGTEAFF. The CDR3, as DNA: TGCGCCAGCAGTGAGCATGGGGGCACTGAAGCTTTCTTT.

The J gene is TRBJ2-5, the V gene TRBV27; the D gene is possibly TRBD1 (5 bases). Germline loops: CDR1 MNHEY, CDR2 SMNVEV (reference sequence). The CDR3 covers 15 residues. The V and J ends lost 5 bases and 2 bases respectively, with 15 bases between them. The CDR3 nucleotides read TGTGCCAGCAGTCCTTTGCACAGGCGGCAAGAGACCCAGTACTTC. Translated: CASSPLHRRQETQYF.

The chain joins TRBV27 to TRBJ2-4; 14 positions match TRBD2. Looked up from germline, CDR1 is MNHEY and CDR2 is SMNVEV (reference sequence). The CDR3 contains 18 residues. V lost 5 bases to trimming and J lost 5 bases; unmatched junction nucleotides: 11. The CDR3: CASSRLAGGQIVENIQYF. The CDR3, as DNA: TGTGCCAGCAGTCGACTAGCGGGGGGGCAAATCGTTGAAAACATTCAGTACTTC.

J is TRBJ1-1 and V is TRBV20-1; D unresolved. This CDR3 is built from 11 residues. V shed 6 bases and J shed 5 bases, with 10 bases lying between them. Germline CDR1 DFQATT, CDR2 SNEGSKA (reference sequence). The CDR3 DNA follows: TGCAGTGCCCCCCTCAGGACTGAAGCTTTCTTT. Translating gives CSAPLRTEAFF.

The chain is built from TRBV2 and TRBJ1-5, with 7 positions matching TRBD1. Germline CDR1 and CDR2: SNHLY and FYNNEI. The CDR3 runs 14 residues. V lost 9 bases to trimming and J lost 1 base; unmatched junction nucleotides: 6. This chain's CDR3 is CASRTGLSNQPQHF. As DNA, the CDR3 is TGTGCCAGTCGGACAGGCCTAAGCAATCAGCCCCAGCATTTT.

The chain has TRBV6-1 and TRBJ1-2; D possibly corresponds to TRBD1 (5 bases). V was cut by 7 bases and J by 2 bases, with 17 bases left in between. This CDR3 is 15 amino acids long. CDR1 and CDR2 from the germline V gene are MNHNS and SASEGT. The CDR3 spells CASTKDQTDNYGYTF. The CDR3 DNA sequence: TGTGCCAGCACGAAAGACCAGACAGACAACTATGGCTACACCTTC.

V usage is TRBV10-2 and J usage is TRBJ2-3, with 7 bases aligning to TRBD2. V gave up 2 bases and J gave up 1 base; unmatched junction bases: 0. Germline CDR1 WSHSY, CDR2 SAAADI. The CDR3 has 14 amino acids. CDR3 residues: CASSETSGTDTQYF. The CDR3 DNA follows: TGCGCCAGCAGTGAGACTAGCGGCACAGATACGCAGTATTTT.

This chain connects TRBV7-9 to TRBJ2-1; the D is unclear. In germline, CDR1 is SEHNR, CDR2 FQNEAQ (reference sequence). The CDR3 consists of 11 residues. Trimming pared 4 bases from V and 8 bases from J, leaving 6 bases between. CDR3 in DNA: TGTGCCAGCAGCTATCAAGATGAGCAGTTCTTC. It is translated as CASSYQDEQFF.

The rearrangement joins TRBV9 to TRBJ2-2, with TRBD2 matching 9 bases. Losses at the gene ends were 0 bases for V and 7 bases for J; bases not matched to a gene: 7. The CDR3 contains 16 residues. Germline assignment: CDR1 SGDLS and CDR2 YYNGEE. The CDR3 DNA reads TGTGCCAGCAGCGTAGGATTAGCGGGGGTAGTCGGGGAGCTGTTTTTT. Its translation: CASSVGLAGVVGELFF.

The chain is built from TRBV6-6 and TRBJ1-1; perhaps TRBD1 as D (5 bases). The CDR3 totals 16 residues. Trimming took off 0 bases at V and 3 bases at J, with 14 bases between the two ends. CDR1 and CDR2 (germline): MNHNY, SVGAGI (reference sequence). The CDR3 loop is CASSYSLGVGHTEAFF. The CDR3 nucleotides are TGTGCCAGCAGTTACTCGCTGGGGGTGGGACACACTGAAGCTTTCTTT.

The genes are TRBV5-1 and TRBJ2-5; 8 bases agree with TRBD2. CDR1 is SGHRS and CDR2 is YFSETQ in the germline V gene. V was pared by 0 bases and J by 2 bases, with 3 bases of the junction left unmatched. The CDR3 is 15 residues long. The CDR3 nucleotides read TGCGCCAGCAGCTTGGCCGGGACTAGTCAAGAGACCCAGTACTTC. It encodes CASSLAGTSQETQYF. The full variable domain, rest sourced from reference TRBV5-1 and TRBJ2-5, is KAGVTQTPRYLIKTRGQQVTLSCSPISGHRSVSWYQQTPGQGLQFLFEYFSETQRNKGNFPGRFSGRQFSNSRSEMNVSTLELGDSALYLCASSLAGTSQETQYFGPGTRLLVL.

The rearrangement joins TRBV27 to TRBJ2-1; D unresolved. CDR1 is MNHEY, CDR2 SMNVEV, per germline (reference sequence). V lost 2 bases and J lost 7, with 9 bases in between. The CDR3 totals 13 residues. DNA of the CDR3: TGTGCCAGCAGTTTAGTAGGAGTGAATGAGCAGTTCTTC. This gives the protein CASSLVGVNEQFF.

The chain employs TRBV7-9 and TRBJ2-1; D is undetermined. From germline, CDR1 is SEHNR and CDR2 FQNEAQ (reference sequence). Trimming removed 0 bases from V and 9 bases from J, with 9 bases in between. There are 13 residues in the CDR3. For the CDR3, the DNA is TGTGCCAGCAGCTTAGCCGAGCTATCTGAGCAGTTCTTC. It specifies CASSLAELSEQFF.

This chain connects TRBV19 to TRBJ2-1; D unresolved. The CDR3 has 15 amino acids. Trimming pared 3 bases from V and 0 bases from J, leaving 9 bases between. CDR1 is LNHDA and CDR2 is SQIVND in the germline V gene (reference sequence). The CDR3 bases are TGTGCCAGTAGTATGGAGCGTTCCTCCTACAATGAGCAGTTCTTC. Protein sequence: CASSMERSSYNEQFF.

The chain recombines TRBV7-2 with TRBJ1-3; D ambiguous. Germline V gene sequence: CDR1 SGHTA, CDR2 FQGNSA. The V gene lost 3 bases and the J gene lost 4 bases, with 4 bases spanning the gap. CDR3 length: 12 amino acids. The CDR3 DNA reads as TGTGCCAGCAGCTTGGGAGGAAACACCATATATTTT. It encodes CASSLGGNTIYF.

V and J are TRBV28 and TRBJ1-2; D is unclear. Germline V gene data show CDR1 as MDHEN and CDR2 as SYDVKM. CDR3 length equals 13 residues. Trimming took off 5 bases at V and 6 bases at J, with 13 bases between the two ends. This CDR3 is CASSVPLTNGYTF. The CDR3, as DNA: TGTGCCAGCAGTGTGCCCCTTACAAATGGCTACACCTTC.

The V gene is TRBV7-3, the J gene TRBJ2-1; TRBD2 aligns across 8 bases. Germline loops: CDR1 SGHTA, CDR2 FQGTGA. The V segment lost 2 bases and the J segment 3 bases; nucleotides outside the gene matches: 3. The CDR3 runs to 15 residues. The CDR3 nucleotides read TGTGCCAGCAGCTTAGGCGGGGGGCACTACAATGAGCAGTTCTTC. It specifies CASSLGGGHYNEQFF.